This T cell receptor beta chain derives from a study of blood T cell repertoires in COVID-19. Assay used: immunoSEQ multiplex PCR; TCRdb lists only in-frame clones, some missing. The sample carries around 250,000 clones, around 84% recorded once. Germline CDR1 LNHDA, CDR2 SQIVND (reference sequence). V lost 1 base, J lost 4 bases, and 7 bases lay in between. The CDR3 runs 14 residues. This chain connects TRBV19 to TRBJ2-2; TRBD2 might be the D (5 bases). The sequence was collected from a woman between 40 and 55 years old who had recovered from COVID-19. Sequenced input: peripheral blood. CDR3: CASSIGGVTGELFF. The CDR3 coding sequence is TGTGCCAGTAGTATAGGGGGAGTCACCGGGGAGCTGTTTTTT.